This TCR beta chain comes out of a study of cytomegalovirus exposure and HLA in healthy donors. Germline assignment: CDR1 MRHNA and CDR2 SNTAGT. This CDR3 comprises 15 residues. The J segment lost 2 bases and the V segment lost 4 bases, leaving 4 bases of the junction unmatched. The protocol was immunoSEQ multiplex PCR, while the TCRdb copy is restricted to in-frame clones and leaves out a portion. The table records hundreds of thousands of clones, around four fifths of them present only once. The TCR originated in a woman aged 18-30 years in good health and CMV-seronegative. This chain links TRBV6-4 with TRBJ2-1; 8 nucleotides agree with TRBD2. Sequencing was carried out using PBMCs. CDR3 residues: CASSVGRGPYNEQFF. CDR3 nucleotide sequence: TGTGCCAGCAGTGTCGGGAGGGGTCCCTACAATGAGCAGTTCTTC.